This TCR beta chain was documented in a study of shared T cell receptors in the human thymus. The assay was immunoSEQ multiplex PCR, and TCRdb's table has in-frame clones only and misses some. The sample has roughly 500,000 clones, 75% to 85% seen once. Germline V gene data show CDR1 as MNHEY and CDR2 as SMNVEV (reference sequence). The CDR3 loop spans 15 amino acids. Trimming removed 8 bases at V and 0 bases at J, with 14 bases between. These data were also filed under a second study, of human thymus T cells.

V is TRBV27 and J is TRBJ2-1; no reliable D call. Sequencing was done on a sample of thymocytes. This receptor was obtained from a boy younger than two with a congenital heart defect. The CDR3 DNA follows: TGTGCCAGCGACTTAGCTGCGAGCTCCTACAATGAGCAGTTCTTC. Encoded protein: CASDLAASSYNEQFF.